The 24 T cell receptor beta chains below all came from one sample that was sequenced in a study of lymphopenia after photon versus proton radiotherapy. Sequencing was performed with immunoSEQ multiplex PCR; in TCRdb, only in-frame clones are kept and a portion is missing. The sample carries around 27,000 clones, over 85% recorded once. The sample in question was peripheral blood, obtained from a patient treated with photon-based radiotherapy. The receptors come from a woman in her fifties or sixties with cholangiocarcinoma.

The V gene is TRBV7-9, the J gene TRBJ1-3, with D perhaps TRBD1 (6 bases). This CDR3 has 16 amino acids. The germline V gene encodes CDR1 SEHNR and CDR2 FQNEAQ (reference sequence). Trimming stripped 1 base from V and 0 bases from J, with 10 bases between. DNA of the CDR3: TGTGCCAGCAGCTTAGGAGACAGGCCCTCTGGAAACACCATATATTTT. Translating gives CASSLGDRPSGNTIYF.

This chain links TRBV6-6 with TRBJ1-5, with 7 bases fitting TRBD1. Unmatched junction bases numbered 9, after V lost 2 bases and J lost 5 bases. The CDR3 sequence is 16 residues long. Germline V gives CDR1 MNHNY, CDR2 SVGAGI (reference sequence). The CDR3 DNA reads TGTGCCAGCAGTTACCAAGGCAGGGGGGCTTATCAGCCCCAGCATTTT. Protein: CASSYQGRGAYQPQHF.

The chain is built from TRBV7-2 and TRBJ1-3; D possibly corresponds to TRBD1 (6 bases). V shed 2 bases and J shed 4 bases, with 9 bases lying between them. CDR1 and CDR2 (germline): SGHTA, FQGNSA. The CDR3 sequence is 14 residues long. As DNA, the CDR3 is TGTGCCAGCAGCTTAATCGACAGGGGAAACACCATATATTTT. Its translation is CASSLIDRGNTIYF.

The genes are TRBV18 and TRBJ1-4; D gene uncertain. The germline CDR1 and CDR2 sequences are KGHSH and LQKENI. V lost 4 bases and J 1 base, leaving 7 bases between the germline ends. CDR3 length: 14 residues. The CDR3 sequence: CASSLELTNEKLFF. Written as DNA, the CDR3 is TGTGCCAGCTCACTAGAGTTAACTAATGAAAAACTGTTTTTT.

J is TRBJ1-6 and V is TRBV27; TRBD1 might be the D (5 bases). The germline CDR1 and CDR2 sequences are MNHEY and SMNVEV (reference sequence). The ends were cut back, 10 bases at V and 7 bases at J, with 11 bases in the middle. The CDR3 spans 12 residues. The DNA of the CDR3 is TGTGCCATTGGCAGGGCAAATTCACCCCTCCACTTT. Its protein product is CAIGRANSPLHF.

This chain links TRBV7-8 with TRBJ1-1; the D is unclear. The CDR3 has 14 residues. The V end lost 1 base, the J end lost 2 bases, and 8 bases lay between the germline ends. In germline, CDR1 is SGHVS, CDR2 FQNEAQ. The CDR3 protein is CASSLGMFNTEAFF. The DNA of the CDR3 is TGTGCCAGCAGCTTAGGTATGTTTAACACTGAAGCTTTCTTT.

V gene TRBV7-6 combines with J gene TRBJ2-5; D remains ambiguous. With 5 bases removed from V and 5 bases from J, the gap between germline ends came to 12 bases. CDR1 and CDR2 (germline): SGHVS, FNYEAQ. The CDR3 consists of 13 residues. The CDR3 bases are TGTGCCAGCAGCCCGGGTGGTCGGGAGACCCAGTACTTC. Translation gives CASSPGGRETQYF.

This chain uses TRBV7-9 with TRBJ1-5; D may be TRBD1 (6 bases). V was clipped by 1 base and J by 3 bases, with 10 bases between them. The CDR3 runs to 15 residues. Germline V gene data show CDR1 as SEHNR and CDR2 as FQNEAQ (reference sequence). CDR3 sequence: CASSLGSGDNQPQHF. CDR3 nucleotides: TGTGCCAGCAGCTTAGGTTCAGGGGACAATCAGCCCCAGCATTTT.

As for this clone: At one end, the junction sequence differs from germline, possibly due to a read error. The chain combines TRBV27 with TRBJ2-5, with 14 bases identical to TRBD2. The CDR3 sequence is 12 residues long. The germline CDR1 and CDR2 sequences are MNHEY and SMNVEV (reference sequence). CDR3 region: CASRTSGGRWHF. The CDR3 DNA sequence: TGTGCCAGCCGGACTAGCGGGGGGAGGTGGCACTTC.

V and J are TRBV21-1 and TRBJ2-1; whether TRBD1, the table's D call, matches the DNA was not checked. TRBV21-1 counts as a pseudogene. The CDR3 covers 17 residues. The CDR3 DNA reads TGTGCCAGCAGCAACCCATCACTTAGGGACAGGTACAATGAGCAGTTCTTC. The encoded protein is CASSNPSLRDRYNEQFF.

The V gene is TRBV6-1, the J gene TRBJ1-3; a weak D match, TRBD1 (5 bases). Looked up from germline, CDR1 is MNHNS and CDR2 is SASEGT. Deletions cut 6 bases from V and 2 bases from J, with 5 bases between. This CDR3 region has 12 residues. For the CDR3, the DNA is TGTGCCAGCAGGGGGGCTGGAAACACCATATATTTT. Amino acid sequence: CASRGAGNTIYF.

The chain combines TRBV18 with TRBJ2-3; 7 positions match TRBD1. V lost 3 bases and J lost 0; bases outside the gene matches: 6. CDR1 and CDR2 from the germline V gene are KGHSH and LQKENI. CDR3 size: 16 residues. The CDR3 region has the DNA TGTGCCAGCTCACCGAACAGGGGACCCAGCACAGATACGCAGTATTTT. Its protein product is CASSPNRGPSTDTQYF.

The genes are TRBV6-5 and TRBJ1-2, with a tentative D call TRBD1 (5 bases). Trimming cost V 2 bases and J 0 bases, with 10 bases left between them. This CDR3 is built from 15 residues. The germline gives CDR1 MNHEY, CDR2 SVGAGI. Written as DNA, the CDR3 is TGTGCCAGCAGTTACGGGGGAAATTCTAACTATGGCTACACCTTC. Translation: CASSYGGNSNYGYTF.

This chain joins TRBV2 and TRBJ1-2; tentative D call: TRBD1 (6 bases). From germline, CDR1 is SNHLY and CDR2 FYNNEI. This CDR3 has 14 residues. The V gene lost 6 bases and the J gene lost 8 bases, with 19 bases spanning the gap. The CDR3 loop reads CASREFGTYFGYTF. CDR3 nucleotides: TGTGCCAGCAGAGAATTCGGGACATACTTCGGCTACACCTTC.

This clone was detected once. The V and J genes are TRBV4-3 and TRBJ2-6; D tentatively fits TRBD1 or TRBD2 (5 bases each). CDR3 length: 20 residues. Looked up from germline, CDR1 is LGHNA and CDR2 is YSLEER. V shed 0 bases and J shed 0 bases, with 18 bases lying between them. CDR3 coding DNA: TGCGCCAGCAGCCAAGATTTCATAGGGACCTCCTTCTCTGGGGCCAACGTCCTGACTTTC. Translation: CASSQDFIGTSFSGANVLTF.

This chain links TRBV4-1 with TRBJ1-1; D is ambiguous. Trimming removed 4 bases at V and 1 base at J, with 13 bases between. CDR1 and CDR2 from the germline V gene are MGHRA and YSYEKL. The CDR3 extends over 15 amino acids. The CDR3 bases are TGCGCCAGCAGCCTCCGACGCGGAGAGAACACTGAAGCTTTCTTT. Amino acid sequence: CASSLRRGENTEAFF.

The chain uses TRBV6-1 and TRBJ2-5; the match to TRBD1 covers 8 bases. Germline V gene sequence: CDR1 MNHNS, CDR2 SASEGT. This CDR3 has 13 amino acids. Unmatched junction bases numbered 4, after V lost 4 bases and J lost 6 bases. CDR3 sequence (DNA): TGTGCCAGCAGTGGTACAGGGGGGCAGACCCAGTACTTC. Translating gives CASSGTGGQTQYF.

This chain connects TRBV2 to TRBJ1-1; maybe TRBD1 (6 bases). This CDR3 contains 16 residues. Trimming shortened V by 7 bases and J by 0 bases, and 18 bases separated the two germline ends. CDR1 is SNHLY and CDR2 is FYNNEI in the germline V gene. The CDR3 sequence is CASNIKGGQMNTEAFF. In DNA form, the CDR3 reads TGTGCCAGCAATATAAAAGGAGGACAGATGAACACTGAAGCTTTCTTT.

The chain carries TRBV4-3 and TRBJ2-3; no clear D gene. This CDR3 is 14 amino acids long. The ends were cut back, 0 bases at V and 3 bases at J, with 7 bases in the middle. Germline V gene lookup returns CDR1 LGHNA and CDR2 YSLEER. CDR3 DNA: TGCGCCAGCAGCCAAGACGGGTTGACAGATACGCAGTATTTT. Translated, it gives CASSQDGLTDTQYF.

The chain combines TRBV6-6 with TRBJ1-6; no definite D call. The CDR3 contains 14 residues. V dropped 6 bases and J dropped 12 bases, with 18 bases sitting between them. Germline V gene sequence: CDR1 MNHNY, CDR2 SVGAGI (reference sequence). The CDR3 protein is CASSRRPGPLPLHF. The CDR3 DNA reads as TGTGCCAGCAGCCGTCGTCCTGGACCACTACCCCTCCACTTT.

This clone was recorded once. The chain is built from TRBV11-2 and TRBJ2-2, with 8 bases aligning to TRBD1. V trimming: 4 bases; J trimming: 1 base; junction bases outside the gene matches: 2. The CDR3 is 15 amino acids. The germline V gene has CDR1 SGHAT and CDR2 FQNNGV. For the CDR3, the DNA is TGTGCCAGCAGCTCCGGGACAGGGAACACCGGGGAGCTGTTTTTT. It encodes CASSSGTGNTGELFF.

The chain links TRBV7-2 to TRBJ1-2; TRBD1 is a possible D gene (6 bases). CDR3 size: 15 residues. CDR1 and CDR2 from the germline V gene are SGHTA and FQGNSA. V was clipped by 7 bases and J by 4 bases, with 19 bases between them. CDR3 amino acids: CASTSLGGAGYGYTF. For the CDR3, the DNA is TGTGCCAGCACCTCTTTGGGGGGCGCGGGCTATGGCTACACCTTC.

The chain carries TRBV4-3 and TRBJ2-1, with a tentative D call TRBD2 (6 bases). Looked up from germline, CDR1 is LGHNA and CDR2 is YSLEER. The CDR3 is 18 residues long. Trimming stripped 0 bases from V and 0 bases from J, with 15 bases between. The CDR3 region is CASSQERGGTSSYNEQFF. The DNA of the CDR3 is TGCGCCAGCAGCCAAGAAAGGGGCGGGACCAGCTCCTACAATGAGCAGTTCTTC.

This chain joins TRBV10-2 and TRBJ1-2; no reliable D call. The V and J ends lost 2 bases and 3 bases respectively, with 7 bases between them. Germline loops: CDR1 WSHSY, CDR2 SAAADI. The CDR3 covers 13 residues. CDR3 residues: CASSETTDYGYTF. The CDR3 DNA reads as TGCGCCAGCAGTGAGACCACCGACTATGGCTACACCTTC.